The 15 T cell receptor beta chains given below trace back to one sample, sequenced in a study of OX40 agonist ivuxolimab in advanced cancers. The repertoire was sequenced with immunoSEQ multiplex PCR; TCRdb's copy has only in-frame clones and lacks some. The sample lists around 20,000 clones, 77% seen once, with 16% in the top ten. Sample: CD4+ or CD8+ T cells sorted from blood, taken in a trial of the OX40 agonist ivuxolimab. These receptors all stem from an adult with an advanced solid tumor such as melanoma, head and neck, liver or kidney cancer.

The V call is TRBV5-1, the J call TRBJ1-2; TRBD1 aligns across 7 bases. The V segment lost 3 bases and the J segment 8 bases; nucleotides outside the gene matches: 4. Germline CDR1 SGHRS, CDR2 YFSETQ. CDR3 length equals 12 residues. CDR3 in DNA: TGCGCCAGCAGCTCCACAGGGGTAGGCTACACCTTC. Its protein is CASSSTGVGYTF.

This chain connects TRBV7-2 to TRBJ2-1, with unresolved D. CDR1 is SGHTA and CDR2 is FQGNSA in the germline V gene. This CDR3 is built from 16 residues. V shed 5 bases and J shed 2 bases, with 16 bases lying between them. Written as DNA, the CDR3 is TGTGCCAGCAGCGTTACCGGGCCACGGACCTACAATGAGCAGTTCTTC. Protein sequence: CASSVTGPRTYNEQFF.

This clone was recorded a few times. The V and J genes are TRBV27 and TRBJ2-1; tentatively, D is TRBD1 (5 bases). The V end was cut by 5 bases, the J end by 2 bases, with 13 bases between. Germline loops: CDR1 MNHEY, CDR2 SMNVEV (reference sequence). CDR3 size: 15 residues. The CDR3 DNA reads TGTGCCAGCAGTAAAAACAGGTTCCCCTACAATGAGCAGTTCTTC. It translates to CASSKNRFPYNEQFF.

The chain couples TRBV27 to TRBJ2-7; D not resolved. The CDR3 runs to 14 residues. V was clipped by 3 bases and J by 0 bases, with 9 bases between them. Germline assignment: CDR1 MNHEY and CDR2 SMNVEV (reference sequence). CDR3: CASSFAVSSYEQYF. CDR3 nucleotide sequence: TGTGCCAGCAGTTTCGCGGTAAGCTCCTACGAGCAGTACTTC.

The chain employs TRBV4-1 and TRBJ2-7, with D perhaps matching TRBD2 (5 bases). Germline CDR1 reads MGHRA; CDR2 reads YSYEKL. This CDR3 contains 13 residues. Trimming removed 1 base from V and 6 bases from J, with 10 bases in between. CDR3 protein: CASSQAGNGEQYF. CDR3 in DNA: TGCGCCAGCAGCCAAGCGGGGAACGGCGAGCAGTACTTC.

The J gene is TRBJ2-7, the V gene TRBV7-9, with D possibly TRBD1 on 6 matching bases. Per the germline V gene, CDR1 is SEHNR and CDR2 is FQNEAQ (reference sequence). The CDR3 runs to 12 residues. Trimming pared 3 bases from V and 7 bases from J, leaving 10 bases between. The CDR3 sequence: CASSFRDTEQYF. For the CDR3, the DNA is TGTGCCAGCAGCTTTCGGGACACTGAGCAGTACTTC.

This sequence joins TRBV5-6 and TRBJ2-7; D uncertain. CDR3 length equals 13 residues. V lost 3 bases and J 7 bases, leaving 14 bases between the germline ends. Germline V CDR1 and CDR2: SGHDT, YYEEEE. The chain's CDR3 is CASSYSLPGEQYF. The CDR3 nucleotides read TGTGCCAGCAGCTACTCCCTACCTGGGGAGCAGTACTTC.

This chain joins TRBV7-2 and TRBJ2-5; a possible D gene is TRBD2 (6 bases). With 8 bases removed from V and 5 bases from J, the gap between germline ends came to 21 bases. The length of the CDR3 is 15 residues. Germline lookup yields CDR1 SGHTA and CDR2 FQGNSA. CDR3 region: CASRRLRRGGETQYF. CDR3 in DNA: TGTGCCAGCCGAAGGCTAAGGCGGGGCGGGGAGACCCAGTACTTC.

This chain links TRBV7-9 with TRBJ1-4; D ambiguous. This CDR3 region has 15 residues. Germline V gene sequence: CDR1 SEHNR, CDR2 FQNEAQ (reference sequence). V lost 3 bases to trimming and J lost 7 bases, with 15 bases between them. This chain's CDR3 is CASSLAPGLAEKLFF. The CDR3 DNA reads as TGTGCCAGCAGCTTGGCGCCGGGTTTGGCTGAAAAACTGTTTTTT.

The chain links TRBV12-5 to TRBJ2-1; 10 nucleotides match TRBD1. V lost 5 bases and J lost 7; bases outside the gene matches: 26. The CDR3 consists of 21 residues. Germline assignment: CDR1 LGHNT and CDR2 FRNRAP. DNA of the CDR3: TGTGCTAGTGGTCTACCCATCCGGGACAGGGGATCGGCTAGCAAAATAAATGAGCAGTTCTTC. It encodes CASGLPIRDRGSASKINEQFF.

The chain carries TRBV7-9 and TRBJ2-7, with TRBD2 identical over 10 bases. Trimming at V came to 6 bases and at J to 3 bases, leaving 2 bases not matched to a gene. The germline V gene has CDR1 SEHNR and CDR2 FQNEAQ (reference sequence). The length of the CDR3 is 13 residues. The CDR3, as DNA: TGTGCCAGCAGGGCTAGCGGGGGCTACGAGCAGTACTTC. As protein: CASRASGGYEQYF.

This clone turned up a few times. The gene calls are TRBV4-1 and TRBJ1-5, with unresolved D. Germline-derived CDR1 and CDR2 are MGHRA and YSYEKL. V lost 3 bases, J lost 9 bases, and 15 bases lay in between. This CDR3 is built from 14 residues. CDR3 DNA sequence: TGCGCCAGCAGCCATGGGGTAGGCCCGGGGCCCCAGCATTTT. This gives the protein CASSHGVGPGPQHF.

The CDR3 sequence: CASSPGQIFEKLFF. DNA for the CDR3: TGCGCCAGCAGCCCGGGACAGATTTTTGAAAAACTGTTTTTT. The chain is built from TRBV4-3 and TRBJ1-4; 7 bases map to TRBD1. Germline V gene sequence: CDR1 LGHNA, CDR2 YSLEER. J lost 7 bases, V lost 4 bases, and 6 bases had no gene match. The CDR3 has 14 residues.

The table lists this clone with a count of one. V gene TRBV4-3 combines with J gene TRBJ2-7, with D possibly matching TRBD1 (6 bases). The V gene lost 0 bases and the J gene lost 4 bases, with 19 bases spanning the gap. Germline-derived CDR1 and CDR2 are LGHNA and YSLEER. The CDR3 extends over 17 amino acids. The CDR3 DNA is TGCGCCAGCAGCCAAGATCCACGGCAGGGGCAAGGGTACGAGCAGTACTTC. Residues: CASSQDPRQGQGYEQYF.

The V and J genes are TRBV9 and TRBJ1-4; D unresolved. The CDR3 covers 14 residues. V shed 0 bases and J shed 4 bases, with 7 bases lying between them. CDR1 is SGDLS and CDR2 is YYNGEE in the germline V gene. CDR3 in DNA: TGTGCCAGCAGCGTAGACGGGGATAATGAAAAACTGTTTTTT. Translating gives CASSVDGDNEKLFF.